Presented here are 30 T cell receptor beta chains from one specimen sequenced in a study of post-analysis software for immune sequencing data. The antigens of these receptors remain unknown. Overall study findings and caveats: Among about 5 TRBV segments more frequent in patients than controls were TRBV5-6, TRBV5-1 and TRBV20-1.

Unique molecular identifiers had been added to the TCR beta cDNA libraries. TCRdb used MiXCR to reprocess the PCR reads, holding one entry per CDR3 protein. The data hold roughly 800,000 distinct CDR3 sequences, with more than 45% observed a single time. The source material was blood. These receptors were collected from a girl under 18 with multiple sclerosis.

The CDR3 bases are TGTGCCAGCAGCAAAATGGGGGTTGGCAGGATGGAGAACATTCAGTACTTC. Translation gives CASSKMGVGRMENIQYF. The chain is built from TRBV21-1 and TRBJ2-7; TRBD1 is taken as the D call from the table, unchecked against the DNA. The end of the DNA aligns better with TRBJ2-4, so the J call may be wrong. TRBV21-1 counts as a pseudogene. CDR3 size: 17 residues.

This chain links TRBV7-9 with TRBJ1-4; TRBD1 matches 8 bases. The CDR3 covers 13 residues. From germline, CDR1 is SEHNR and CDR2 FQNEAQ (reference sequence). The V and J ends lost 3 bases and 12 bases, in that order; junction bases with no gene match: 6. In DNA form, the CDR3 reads TGTGCCAGCAGCTTTGATACAGGGGGGGAACTGTTTTTT. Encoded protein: CASSFDTGGELFF.

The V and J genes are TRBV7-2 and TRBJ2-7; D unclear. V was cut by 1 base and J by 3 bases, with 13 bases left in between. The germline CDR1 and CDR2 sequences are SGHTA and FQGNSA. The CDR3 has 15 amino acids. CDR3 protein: CASSLVSGPLYEQYF. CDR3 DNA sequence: TGTGCCAGCAGCTTAGTCTCGGGTCCCCTCTACGAGCAGTACTTC. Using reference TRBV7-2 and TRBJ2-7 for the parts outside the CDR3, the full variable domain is GAGVSQSPSNKVTEKGKDVELRCDPISGHTALYWYRQSLGQGLEFLIYFQGNSAPDKSGLPSDRFSAERTGGSVSTLTIQRTQQEDSAVYLCASSLVSGPLYEQYFGPGTRLTVT.

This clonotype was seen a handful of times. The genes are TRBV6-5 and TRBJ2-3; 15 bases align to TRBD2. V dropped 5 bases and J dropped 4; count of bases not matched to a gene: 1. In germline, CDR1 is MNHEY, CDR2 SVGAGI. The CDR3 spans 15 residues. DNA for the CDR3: TGTGCCAGCAGTGGGACTAGCGGGAGGCCAGATACGCAGTATTTT. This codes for CASSGTSGRPDTQYF.

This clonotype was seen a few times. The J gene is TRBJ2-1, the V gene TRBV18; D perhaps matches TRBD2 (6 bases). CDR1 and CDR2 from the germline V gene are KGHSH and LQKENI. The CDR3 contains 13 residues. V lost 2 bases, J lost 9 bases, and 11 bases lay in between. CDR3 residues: CASSPGGDREQFF. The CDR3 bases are TGTGCCAGCTCACCAGGCGGGGACCGTGAGCAGTTCTTC.

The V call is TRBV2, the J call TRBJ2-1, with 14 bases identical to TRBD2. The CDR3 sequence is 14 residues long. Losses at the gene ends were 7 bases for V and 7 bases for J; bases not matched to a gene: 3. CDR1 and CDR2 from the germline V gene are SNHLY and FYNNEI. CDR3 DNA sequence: TGTGCCAGCACCGGGACTAGCGGGAGTAATGAGCAGTTCTTC. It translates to CASTGTSGSNEQFF.

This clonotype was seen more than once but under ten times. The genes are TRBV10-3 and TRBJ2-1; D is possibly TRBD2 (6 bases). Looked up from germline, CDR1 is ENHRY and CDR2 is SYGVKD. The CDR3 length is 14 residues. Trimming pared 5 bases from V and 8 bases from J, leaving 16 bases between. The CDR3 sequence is CAISRLVGLDEQFF. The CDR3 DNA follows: TGTGCCATCAGTCGACTAGTAGGGCTCGATGAGCAGTTCTTC.

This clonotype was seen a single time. CDR3 in amino acids: CSVSDRGNFNEQFF. In DNA form, the CDR3 reads TGCAGCGTTTCGGACAGGGGGAATTTCAATGAGCAGTTCTTC. The chain links TRBV29-1 to TRBJ2-1; TRBD1 matches 10 bases. The V gene's germline CDR1 is SQVTM and CDR2 ANQGSEA. There are 14 residues in the CDR3. Trimming at V came to 5 bases and at J to 6 bases, leaving 7 bases not matched to a gene.

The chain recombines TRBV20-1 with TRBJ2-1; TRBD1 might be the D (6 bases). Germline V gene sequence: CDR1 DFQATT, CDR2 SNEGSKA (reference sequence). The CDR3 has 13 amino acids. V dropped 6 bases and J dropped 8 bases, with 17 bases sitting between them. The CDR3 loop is CSARGPESHEQFF. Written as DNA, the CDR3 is TGCAGTGCCAGGGGTCCGGAGTCGCATGAGCAGTTCTTC.

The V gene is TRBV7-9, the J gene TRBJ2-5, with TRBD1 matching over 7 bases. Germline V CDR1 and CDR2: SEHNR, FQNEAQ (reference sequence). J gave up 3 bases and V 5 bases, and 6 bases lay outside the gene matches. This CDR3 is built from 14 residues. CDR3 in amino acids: CASSQGQGEETQYF. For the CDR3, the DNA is TGTGCCAGCAGCCAAGGGCAGGGGGAAGAGACCCAGTACTTC.

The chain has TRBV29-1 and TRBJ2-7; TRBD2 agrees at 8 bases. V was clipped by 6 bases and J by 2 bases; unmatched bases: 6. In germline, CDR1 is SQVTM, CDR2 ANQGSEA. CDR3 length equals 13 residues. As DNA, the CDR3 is TGCAGCGTGGGAGCGGGGGCCACCTACGAGCAGTACTTC. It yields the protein CSVGAGATYEQYF.

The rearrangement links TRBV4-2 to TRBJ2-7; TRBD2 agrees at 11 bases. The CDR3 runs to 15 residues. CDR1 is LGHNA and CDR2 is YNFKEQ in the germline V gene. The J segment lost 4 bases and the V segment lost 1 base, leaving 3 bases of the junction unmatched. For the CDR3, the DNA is TGTGCCAGCAGCCAAGTCCCTAGCGGGAGGTACGAGCAGTACTTC. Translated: CASSQVPSGRYEQYF.

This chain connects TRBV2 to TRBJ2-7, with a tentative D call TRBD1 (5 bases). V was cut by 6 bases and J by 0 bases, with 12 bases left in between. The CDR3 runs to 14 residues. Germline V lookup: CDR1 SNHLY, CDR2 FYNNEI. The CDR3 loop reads CASRQGTVSYEQYF. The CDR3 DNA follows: TGTGCCAGCAGGCAGGGAACGGTCTCCTACGAGCAGTACTTC.

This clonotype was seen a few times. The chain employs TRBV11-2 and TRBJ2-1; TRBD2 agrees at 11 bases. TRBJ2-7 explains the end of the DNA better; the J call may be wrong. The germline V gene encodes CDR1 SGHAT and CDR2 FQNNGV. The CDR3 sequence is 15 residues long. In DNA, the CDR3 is TGTGCCAGCAGCCCGATAGCGGGAGGGCGATACGAGCAGTACTTC. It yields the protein CASSPIAGGRYEQYF.

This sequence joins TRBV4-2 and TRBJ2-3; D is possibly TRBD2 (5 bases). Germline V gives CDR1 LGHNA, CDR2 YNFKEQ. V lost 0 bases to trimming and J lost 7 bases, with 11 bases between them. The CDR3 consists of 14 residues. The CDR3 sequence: CASSQEEERNTQYF. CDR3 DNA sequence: TGTGCCAGCAGCCAAGAGGAGGAGCGAAATACGCAGTATTTT.

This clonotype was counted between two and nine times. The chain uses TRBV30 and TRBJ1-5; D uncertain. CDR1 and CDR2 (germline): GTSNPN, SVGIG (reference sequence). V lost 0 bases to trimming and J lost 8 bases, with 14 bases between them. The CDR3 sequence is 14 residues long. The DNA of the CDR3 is TGTGCCTGGAGTGTTAGCGGGTCTAGAAAGCCCCAGCATTTT. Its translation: CAWSVSGSRKPQHF.

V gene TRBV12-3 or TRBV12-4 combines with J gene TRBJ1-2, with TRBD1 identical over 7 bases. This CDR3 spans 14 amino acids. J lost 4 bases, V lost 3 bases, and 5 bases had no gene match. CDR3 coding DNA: TGTGCCAGCAGTTTGACAGGGATTGGCTATGGCTACACCTTC. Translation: CASSLTGIGYGYTF.

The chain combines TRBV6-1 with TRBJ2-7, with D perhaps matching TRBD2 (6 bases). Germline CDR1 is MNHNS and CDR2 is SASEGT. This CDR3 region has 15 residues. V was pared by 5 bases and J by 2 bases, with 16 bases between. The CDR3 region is CASSRPSGGAYEQYF. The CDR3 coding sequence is TGTGCCAGCAGTCGCCCCTCCGGGGGAGCCTACGAGCAGTACTTC.

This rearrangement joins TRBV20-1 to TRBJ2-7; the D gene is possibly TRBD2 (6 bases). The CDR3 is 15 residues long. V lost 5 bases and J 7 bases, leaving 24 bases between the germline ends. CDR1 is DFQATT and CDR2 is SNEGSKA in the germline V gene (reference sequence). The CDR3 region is CSARGGGIPYNEQYF. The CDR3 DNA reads TGCAGTGCTCGTGGTGGCGGGATCCCCTACAATGAGCAGTACTTC.

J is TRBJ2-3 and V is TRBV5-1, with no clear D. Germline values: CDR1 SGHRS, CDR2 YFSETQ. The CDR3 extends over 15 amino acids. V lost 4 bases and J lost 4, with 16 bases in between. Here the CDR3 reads CASSLLDPRPDTQYF. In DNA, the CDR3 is TGCGCCAGCAGCCTGTTGGACCCCCGGCCAGATACGCAGTATTTT.

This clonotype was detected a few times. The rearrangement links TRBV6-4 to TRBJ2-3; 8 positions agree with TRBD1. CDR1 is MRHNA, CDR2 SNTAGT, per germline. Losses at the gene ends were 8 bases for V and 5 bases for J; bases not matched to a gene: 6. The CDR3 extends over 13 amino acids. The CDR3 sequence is CASSGQGGDTQYF. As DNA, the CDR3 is TGTGCCAGCTCTGGACAGGGCGGAGATACGCAGTATTTT.

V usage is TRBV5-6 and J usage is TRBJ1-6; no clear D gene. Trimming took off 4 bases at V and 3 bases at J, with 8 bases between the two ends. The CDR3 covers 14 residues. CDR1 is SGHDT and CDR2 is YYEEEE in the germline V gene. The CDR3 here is CASSPRDYNSPLHF. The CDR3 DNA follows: TGTGCCAGCAGCCCCCGGGACTATAATTCACCCCTCCACTTT.

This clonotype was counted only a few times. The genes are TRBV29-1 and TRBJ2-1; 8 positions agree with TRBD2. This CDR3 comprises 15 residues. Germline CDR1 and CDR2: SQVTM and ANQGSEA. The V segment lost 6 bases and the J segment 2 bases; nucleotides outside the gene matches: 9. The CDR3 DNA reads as TGCAGCGTCATCTCAACTAGCGGCCCCTACAATGAGCAGTTCTTC. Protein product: CSVISTSGPYNEQFF.

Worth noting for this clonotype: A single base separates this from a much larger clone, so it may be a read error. CDR3 in amino acids: CSVSRGAGYEQYF. The CDR3 bases are TGCAGCGTCTCCAGGGGGGCGGGTTATGAGCAGTACTTC. The V call is TRBV29-1, the J call TRBJ2-7, with TRBD1 as a possible D gene (7 bases). This CDR3 is 13 amino acids long. V was pared by 6 bases and J by 7 bases, with 19 bases between. The V gene's germline CDR1 is SQVTM and CDR2 ANQGSEA.

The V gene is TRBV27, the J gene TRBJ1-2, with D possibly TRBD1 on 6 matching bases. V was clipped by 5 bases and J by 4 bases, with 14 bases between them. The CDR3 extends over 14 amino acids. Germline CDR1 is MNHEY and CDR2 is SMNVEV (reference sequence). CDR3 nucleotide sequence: TGTGCCAGCAGTGAGGGAGGGGGACCCTATGGCTACACCTTC. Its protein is CASSEGGGPYGYTF.

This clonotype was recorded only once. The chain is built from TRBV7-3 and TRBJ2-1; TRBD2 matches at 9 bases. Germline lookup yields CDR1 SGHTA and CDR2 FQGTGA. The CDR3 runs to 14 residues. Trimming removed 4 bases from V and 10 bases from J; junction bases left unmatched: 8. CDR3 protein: CASSCAGGDSEQFF. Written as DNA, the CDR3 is TGTGCCAGCAGCTGTGCGGGAGGGGACTCCGAGCAGTTCTTC.

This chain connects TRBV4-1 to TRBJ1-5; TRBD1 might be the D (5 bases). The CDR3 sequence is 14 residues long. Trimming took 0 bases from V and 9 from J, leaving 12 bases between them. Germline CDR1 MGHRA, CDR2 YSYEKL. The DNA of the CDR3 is TGCGCCAGCAGCCAAGAGGGGGGTAGCGCGCCCCAGCATTTT. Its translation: CASSQEGGSAPQHF.

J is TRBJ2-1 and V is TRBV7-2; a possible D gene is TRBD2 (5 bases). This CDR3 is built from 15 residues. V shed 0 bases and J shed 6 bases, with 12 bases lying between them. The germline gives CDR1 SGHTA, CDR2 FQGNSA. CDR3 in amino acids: CASSLADSVGNEQFF. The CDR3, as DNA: TGTGCCAGCAGCTTAGCGGATAGCGTGGGCAATGAGCAGTTCTTC.

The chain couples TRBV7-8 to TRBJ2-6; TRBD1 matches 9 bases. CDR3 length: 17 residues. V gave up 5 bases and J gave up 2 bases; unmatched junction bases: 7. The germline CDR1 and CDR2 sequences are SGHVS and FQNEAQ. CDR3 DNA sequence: TGTGCCAGCAGCCTACAGGGGACAGGGACTGGGGCCAACGTCCTGACTTTC. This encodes CASSLQGTGTGANVLTF.

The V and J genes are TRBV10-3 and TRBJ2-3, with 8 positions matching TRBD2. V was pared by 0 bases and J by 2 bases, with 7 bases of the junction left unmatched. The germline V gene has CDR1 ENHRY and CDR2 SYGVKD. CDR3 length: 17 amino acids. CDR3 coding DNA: TGTGCCATCAGTGAGTCTGGGCTAGCGGGCATCACAGATACGCAGTATTTT. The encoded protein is CAISESGLAGITDTQYF.